These 30 T cell receptor beta chains were all obtained from the same sample, sequenced in a study of cytomegalovirus exposure and HLA in healthy donors. PCR used 60 Vbeta primers and 13 Jbeta primers. Assay: immunoSEQ multiplex PCR; the TCRdb copy retains only in-frame clones and omits some. The sample includes 180,000 or so clones, 80% of them seen just once. The specimen sequenced was PBMCs. The receptors come from a girl between 10 and 17 years old in good health and CMV-seropositive.

The chain has TRBV5-1 and TRBJ2-1, with TRBD2 matching 8 bases. This CDR3 region has 14 residues. V lost 4 bases to trimming and J lost 4 bases; unmatched junction nucleotides: 4. CDR1 SGHRS and CDR2 YFSETQ come from the germline V gene. Here the CDR3 DNA reads TGCGCCAGCAGCCGGGGACTAGAGTACAATGAGCAGTTCTTC. Translated: CASSRGLEYNEQFF.

The chain has TRBV29-1 and TRBJ2-1, with TRBD2 matching 8 bases. CDR3 length: 13 residues. The V gene's germline CDR1 is SQVTM and CDR2 ANQGSEA. J was trimmed by 4 bases and V by 4 bases; bases with no gene match: 3. Written as DNA, the CDR3 is TGCAGCGTTGGCGGGAGGTTGTACAATGAGCAGTTCTTC. Translating gives CSVGGRLYNEQFF.

The chain uses TRBV4-1 and TRBJ2-7, with TRBD1 identical over 10 bases. The ends lost 4 bases at V and 0 bases at J; junction bases unmatched: 9. The length of the CDR3 is 17 residues. CDR1 and CDR2 (germline): MGHRA, YSYEKL. In DNA form, the CDR3 reads TGCGCCAGCAGCCCCTCCCGGGACAGGGGTGTCTCCTACGAGCAGTACTTC. Protein product: CASSPSRDRGVSYEQYF.

The chain links TRBV5-1 to TRBJ1-2, with 7 bases that match TRBD1. The ends lost 0 bases at V and 6 bases at J; junction bases unmatched: 11. The CDR3 runs 16 residues. In germline, CDR1 is SGHRS, CDR2 YFSETQ. The CDR3 region is CASSLETGIFSHGYTF. CDR3 nucleotide sequence: TGCGCCAGCAGCTTGGAGACAGGGATTTTTAGTCATGGCTACACCTTC.

This sequence joins TRBV6-5 and TRBJ2-4, with D maybe TRBD1 (5 bases). The CDR3 is 14 amino acids. The germline V gene has CDR1 MNHEY and CDR2 SVGAGI. V was shortened by 2 bases and J by 2 bases, with 7 bases between the two germline ends. CDR3 nucleotide sequence: TGTGCCAGCAGTTACCAGGGATCCAAAAACATTCAGTACTTC. It is translated as CASSYQGSKNIQYF.

The chain has TRBV6-1 and TRBJ1-2, with no clear D. V lost 7 bases to trimming and J lost 8 bases, with 8 bases between them. The CDR3 is 10 amino acids. Germline CDR1 and CDR2: MNHNS and SASEGT. CDR3: CASTGGGYTF. The CDR3 DNA follows: TGTGCCAGCACTGGCGGAGGCTACACCTTC.

J is TRBJ1-1 and V is TRBV10-3; tentatively, D is TRBD1 (5 bases). CDR1 ENHRY and CDR2 SYGVKD come from the germline V gene. The CDR3 is 15 amino acids. Trimming took 4 bases from V and 1 from J, leaving 13 bases between them. This CDR3 reads CAISAGGGRNTEAFF. As DNA, the CDR3 is TGTGCCATCAGTGCCGGGGGTGGCAGGAACACTGAAGCTTTCTTT.

The chain links TRBV5-4 to TRBJ2-7; 7 nucleotides align to TRBD2. V trimming: 3 bases; J trimming: 2 bases; junction bases outside the gene matches: 5. This CDR3 is built from 14 residues. Per germline, CDR1 SGHNT and CDR2 YYREEE (reference sequence). The CDR3 protein is CASSSAAGAYEQYF. The CDR3, as DNA: TGTGCCAGCAGCTCCGCGGCGGGGGCCTACGAGCAGTACTTC.

The V call is TRBV10-3, the J call TRBJ1-1; D call uncertain. V was cut by 0 bases and J by 2 bases, with 10 bases left in between. The CDR3 covers 15 residues. In germline, CDR1 is ENHRY, CDR2 SYGVKD. CDR3 DNA sequence: TGTGCCATCAGTGAGTCGATGCAGTCAAACACTGAAGCTTTCTTT. This gives the protein CAISESMQSNTEAFF.

The V gene is TRBV5-1, the J gene TRBJ2-5; the match to TRBD1 covers 8 bases. The DNA end lines up better with TRBJ2-7; the J call may be wrong. Germline V lookup: CDR1 SGHRS, CDR2 YFSETQ. The CDR3 runs 15 residues. The CDR3 region has the DNA TGCGCCAGCAGCCCTAGACAGGGGAGCTCCTACGAGCAGTACTTC. Translated, it gives CASSPRQGSSYEQYF.

V gene TRBV19 combines with J gene TRBJ2-7, with D possibly being TRBD1 (6 bases). Trimming took off 3 bases at V and 3 bases at J, with 15 bases between the two ends. Looked up from germline, CDR1 is LNHDA and CDR2 is SQIVND (reference sequence). The CDR3 has 15 amino acids. The CDR3 is CASSMAPGTYYEQYF. DNA of the CDR3: TGTGCCAGTAGTATGGCCCCCGGGACATACTACGAGCAGTACTTC.

The V call is TRBV10-3, the J call TRBJ1-4, with TRBD1 matching 7 bases. Trimming at V came to 4 bases and at J to 4 bases, leaving 3 bases not matched to a gene. The CDR3 is 14 amino acids. Germline values: CDR1 ENHRY, CDR2 SYGVKD. CDR3: CAISGDSLNEKLFF. As DNA, the CDR3 is TGTGCCATCAGTGGGGACAGCCTTAATGAAAAACTGTTTTTT.

This clone was counted only a few times. The V gene is TRBV6-5, the J gene TRBJ2-3; TRBD1 aligns across 9 bases. The CDR3 spans 15 residues. The germline V gene has CDR1 MNHEY and CDR2 SVGAGI. V dropped 6 bases and J dropped 3; count of bases not matched to a gene: 7. CDR3 DNA sequence: TGTGCCAGCAGACAGGGGGCGAGAAGAACAGATACGCAGTATTTT. It translates to CASRQGARRTDTQYF.

This clone appeared a single time. The chain joins TRBV7-9 to TRBJ2-7; 8 nucleotides align to TRBD2. J lost 0 bases, V lost 5 bases, and 3 bases had no gene match. From germline, CDR1 is SEHNR and CDR2 FQNEAQ (reference sequence). This CDR3 spans 14 amino acids. The CDR3 region is CASSPREGSYEQYF. The CDR3 DNA reads as TGTGCCAGCAGCCCCCGGGAGGGCTCCTACGAGCAGTACTTC.

V gene TRBV27 combines with J gene TRBJ2-1; weak D call: TRBD2 (5 bases). CDR1 is MNHEY and CDR2 is SMNVEV in the germline V gene (reference sequence). This CDR3 has 16 amino acids. Deletions cut 4 bases from V and 7 bases from J, with 20 bases between. CDR3 sequence reads: CASSSNTVGVKNEQFF. The CDR3 nucleotides are TGTGCCAGCAGTTCAAATACGGTGGGAGTAAAGAATGAGCAGTTCTTC.

The chain links TRBV13 to TRBJ2-7; 10 nucleotides match TRBD1. The trim removed 5 bases at V and 1 base at J, leaving 5 bases unmatched. Germline CDR1 reads PRHDT; CDR2 reads FYEKMQ (reference sequence). The CDR3 runs to 15 residues. CDR3 residues: CASSRRGQGSYEQYF. The CDR3 coding sequence is TGTGCCAGCAGCCGCCGGGGACAGGGGTCCTACGAGCAGTACTTC.

The chain employs TRBV30 and TRBJ2-5; a possible D gene is TRBD2 (5 bases). V gave up 3 bases and J gave up 7 bases, with 12 bases separating them. Germline V gene lookup returns CDR1 GTSNPN and CDR2 SVGIG (reference sequence). The CDR3 spans 12 residues. The CDR3 sequence is CAWRQARGTQYF. The CDR3 DNA sequence: TGTGCCTGGAGGCAGGCCCGGGGGACCCAGTACTTC.

This clone was observed a single time. The genes are TRBV30 and TRBJ1-2, with 8 positions matching TRBD1. Germline V CDR1 and CDR2: GTSNPN, SVGIG (reference sequence). The CDR3 sequence is 11 residues long. J lost 12 bases, V lost 4 bases, and 7 bases had no gene match. The CDR3, as DNA: TGTGCCTGGAACCGACAGGGGATCGACACCTTC. Translation gives CAWNRQGIDTF.

This rearrangement joins TRBV6-4 to TRBJ2-2, with D perhaps TRBD2 (5 bases). The CDR3 has 15 residues. Trimming shortened V by 5 bases and J by 3 bases, and 13 bases separated the two germline ends. The germline V gene has CDR1 MRHNA and CDR2 SNTAGT. CDR3 nucleotide sequence: TGTGCCAGCAGTCCTAGCAATTCGCACACCGGGGAGCTGTTTTTT. It codes for CASSPSNSHTGELFF.

This sequence joins TRBV7-9 and TRBJ1-6; the match to TRBD1 covers 7 bases. This CDR3 spans 15 amino acids. Germline V gene lookup returns CDR1 SEHNR and CDR2 FQNEAQ (reference sequence). With V trimmed by 7 bases and J by 8 bases, 11 bases remained unmatched. The CDR3 DNA reads as TGTGCCAGCAAGTGGTCGGGGACAGAATATTCACCCCTCCACTTT. It specifies CASKWSGTEYSPLHF.

The rearrangement uses TRBV5-4 and TRBJ2-1; D might be TRBD1 (6 bases). Between the trimmed V and J ends, which lost 3 bases and 3 bases, there was a span of 7 bases. This CDR3 region has 13 residues. The V gene's germline CDR1 is SGHNT and CDR2 YYREEE (reference sequence). The DNA for the CDR3 is TGTGCCAGCAGCTGGACAGTCTACAATGAGCAGTTCTTC. It is translated as CASSWTVYNEQFF.

This chain links TRBV25-1 with TRBJ2-1, with TRBD1 matching 7 bases. Germline V CDR1 and CDR2: MGHDK, SYGVNS. Trimming at V came to 2 bases and at J to 1 base, leaving 5 bases not matched to a gene. The CDR3 contains 16 residues. The CDR3 sequence is CASSEPGGSSYNEQFF. Written as DNA, the CDR3 is TGTGCCAGCAGTGAACCAGGGGGTTCTTCCTACAATGAGCAGTTCTTC.

V gene TRBV10-2 combines with J gene TRBJ1-5; 7 bases are shared with TRBD1. Germline trimming cut 4 bases from V and 2 bases from J; bases unmatched to any gene: 5. Germline values: CDR1 WSHSY, CDR2 SAAADI. This CDR3 is 15 amino acids long. The CDR3 nucleotides read TGCGCCAGCAGTGGACAGGGTGTTGGCAATCAGCCCCAGCATTTT. Protein: CASSGQGVGNQPQHF.

The chain links TRBV2 to TRBJ2-1, with a possible D match to TRBD1 (5 bases). The CDR3 totals 15 residues. V was shortened by 7 bases and J by 0 bases, with 13 bases between the two germline ends. Per germline, CDR1 SNHLY and CDR2 FYNNEI. The DNA of the CDR3 is TGTGCCAGCACTGCGCAGGGAAGCTCCTACAATGAGCAGTTCTTC. It specifies CASTAQGSSYNEQFF.

The J gene is TRBJ1-1, the V gene TRBV2; the D gene is possibly TRBD1 (5 bases). Per the germline V gene, CDR1 is SNHLY and CDR2 is FYNNEI. CDR3 size: 15 residues. Trimming cost V 10 bases and J 1 base, with 19 bases left between them. For the CDR3, the DNA is TGTGCCACCACAAGCATTCGACAGCGGAACACTGAAGCTTTCTTT. This translates into CATTSIRQRNTEAFF.

The genes are TRBV4-1 and TRBJ2-1, with 7 nucleotides matching TRBD1. V dropped 4 bases and J dropped 6; count of bases not matched to a gene: 6. Germline CDR1 reads MGHRA; CDR2 reads YSYEKL. The CDR3 is 14 residues long. The CDR3 sequence: CASSPIAGGNEQFF. As DNA, the CDR3 is TGCGCCAGCAGCCCCATCGCAGGGGGCAATGAGCAGTTCTTC.

The genes are TRBV13 and TRBJ1-2; tentatively, D is TRBD1 (5 bases). Germline CDR1 PRHDT, CDR2 FYEKMQ (reference sequence). V lost 5 bases to trimming and J lost 7 bases, with 11 bases between them. The CDR3 runs 12 residues. The CDR3 DNA reads TGTGCCAGCAGCCCCGGGGGATGTGGCTACACCTTC. It encodes CASSPGGCGYTF.

This clone has only one observation. The CDR3 sequence: CASASEPGTEAFF. The CDR3, as DNA: TGTGCCAGCGCCAGCGAGCCGGGAACTGAAGCTTTCTTT. The chain joins TRBV7-9 to TRBJ1-1, with unresolved D. CDR3 length: 13 residues. Trimming cost V 8 bases and J 5 bases, with 15 bases left between them. Germline CDR1 SEHNR, CDR2 FQNEAQ (reference sequence). Full variable domain (rest looked up from reference TRBV7-9 and TRBJ1-1): DTGVSQNPRHKITKRGQNVTFRCDPISEHNRLYWYRQTLGQGPEFLTYFQNEAQLEKSRLLSDRFSAERPKGSFSTLEIQRTEQGDSAMYLCASASEPGTEAFFGQGTRLTVV.

The V gene is TRBV14, the J gene TRBJ2-1; D is possibly TRBD1 (9 bases). Looked up from germline, CDR1 is SGHDN and CDR2 is FVKESK. The CDR3 has 21 residues. Trimming took off 3 bases at V and 7 bases at J, with 34 bases between the two ends. CDR3 DNA: TGTGCCAGCAGCCAGATGCCCGGGACAGGGATCGGGACTAGACCTGATAATGAGCAGTTCTTC. As protein: CASSQMPGTGIGTRPDNEQFF.

J is TRBJ1-5 and V is TRBV30; D gene unclear. Trimming took off 4 bases at V and 3 bases at J, with 13 bases between the two ends. CDR1 and CDR2 (germline): GTSNPN, SVGIG (reference sequence). This CDR3 contains 14 residues. CDR3 loop: CAWNGQDINQPQHF. The CDR3 DNA sequence: TGTGCCTGGAATGGGCAGGATATCAATCAGCCCCAGCATTTT.